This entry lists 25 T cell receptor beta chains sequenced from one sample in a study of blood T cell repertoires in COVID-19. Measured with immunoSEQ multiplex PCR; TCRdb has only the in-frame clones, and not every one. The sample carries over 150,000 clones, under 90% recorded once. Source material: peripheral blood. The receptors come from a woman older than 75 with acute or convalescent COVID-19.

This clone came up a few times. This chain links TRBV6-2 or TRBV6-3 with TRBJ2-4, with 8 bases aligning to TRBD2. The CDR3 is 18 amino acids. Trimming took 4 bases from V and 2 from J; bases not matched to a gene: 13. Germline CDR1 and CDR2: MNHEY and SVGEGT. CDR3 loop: CASSFNPREGLSKNIQYF. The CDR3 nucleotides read TGTGCCAGCAGTTTCAACCCCCGGGAGGGCTTATCCAAAAACATTCAGTACTTC.

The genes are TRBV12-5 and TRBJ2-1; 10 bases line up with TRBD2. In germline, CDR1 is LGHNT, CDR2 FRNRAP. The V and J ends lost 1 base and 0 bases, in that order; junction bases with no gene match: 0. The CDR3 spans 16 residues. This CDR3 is CASGLASGGSYNEQFF. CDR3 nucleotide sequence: TGTGCTAGTGGTTTGGCTAGCGGGGGCTCCTACAATGAGCAGTTCTTC.

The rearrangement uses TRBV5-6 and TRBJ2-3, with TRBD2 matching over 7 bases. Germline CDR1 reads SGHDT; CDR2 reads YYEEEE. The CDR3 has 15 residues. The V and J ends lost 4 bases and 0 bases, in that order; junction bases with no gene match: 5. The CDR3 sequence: CASSPLSGSTDTQYF. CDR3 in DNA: TGTGCCAGCAGCCCCCTTAGCGGGAGCACAGATACGCAGTATTTT. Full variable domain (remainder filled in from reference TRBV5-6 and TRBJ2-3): DAGVTQSPTHLIKTRGQQVTLRCSPKSGHDTVSWYQQALGQGPQFIFQYYEEEERQRGNFPDRFSGHQFPNYSSELNVNALLLGDSALYLCASSPLSGSTDTQYFGPGTRLTVL.

The CDR3 reads CASSVVTGQNTEAFF. The CDR3 DNA sequence: TGTGCCAGCAGCGTAGTAACCGGACAGAACACTGAAGCTTTCTTT. The V and J genes are TRBV9 and TRBJ1-1, with a weak D call TRBD1 (5 bases). Germline V gene sequence: CDR1 SGDLS, CDR2 YYNGEE. The germline V and J ends were trimmed by 0 bases and 1 base, with 10 bases remaining between them. The CDR3 extends over 15 amino acids.

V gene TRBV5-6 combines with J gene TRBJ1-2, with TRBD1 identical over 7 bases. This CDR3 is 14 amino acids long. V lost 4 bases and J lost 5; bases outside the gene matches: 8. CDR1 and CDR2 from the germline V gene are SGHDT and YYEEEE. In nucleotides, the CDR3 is TGTGCCAGCAGCGTACAGGGACAGCCGTATGGCTACACCTTC. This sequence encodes CASSVQGQPYGYTF.

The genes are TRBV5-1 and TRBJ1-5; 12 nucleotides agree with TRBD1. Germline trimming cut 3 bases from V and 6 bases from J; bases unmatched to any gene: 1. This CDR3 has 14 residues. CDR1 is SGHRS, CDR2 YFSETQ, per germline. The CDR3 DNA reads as TGCGCCAGCAGCTGGGGACAGGGGGCTCAGCCCCAGCATTTT. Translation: CASSWGQGAQPQHF.

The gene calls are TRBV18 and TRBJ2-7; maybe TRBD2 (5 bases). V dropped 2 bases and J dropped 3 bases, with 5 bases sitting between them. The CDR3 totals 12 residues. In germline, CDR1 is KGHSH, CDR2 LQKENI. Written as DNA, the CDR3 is TGTGCCAGCTCACCAGGACTCTACGAGCAGTACTTC. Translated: CASSPGLYEQYF.

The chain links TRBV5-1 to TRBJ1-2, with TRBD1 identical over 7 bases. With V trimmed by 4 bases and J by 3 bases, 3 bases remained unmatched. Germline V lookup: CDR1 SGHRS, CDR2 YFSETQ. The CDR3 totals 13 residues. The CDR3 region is CASSPQGDYGYTF. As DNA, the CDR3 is TGCGCCAGCAGCCCCCAGGGGGACTATGGCTACACCTTC.

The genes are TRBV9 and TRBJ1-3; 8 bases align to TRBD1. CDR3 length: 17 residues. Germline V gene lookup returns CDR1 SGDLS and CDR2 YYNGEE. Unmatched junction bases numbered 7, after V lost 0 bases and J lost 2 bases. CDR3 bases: TGTGCCAGCAGCGTAGACCCAGGGGGCAGAACTGGAAACACCATATATTTT. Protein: CASSVDPGGRTGNTIYF. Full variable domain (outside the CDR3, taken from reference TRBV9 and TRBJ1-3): DSGVTQTPKHLITATGQRVTLRCSPRSGDLSVYWYQQSLDQGLQFLIQYYNGEERAKGNILERFSAQQFPDLHSELNLSSLELGDSALYFCASSVDPGGRTGNTIYFGEGSWLTVV.

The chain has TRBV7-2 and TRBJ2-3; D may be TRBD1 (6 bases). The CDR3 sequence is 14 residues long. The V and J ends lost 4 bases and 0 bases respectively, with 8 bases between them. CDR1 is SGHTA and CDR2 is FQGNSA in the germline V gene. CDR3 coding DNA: TGTGCCAGCAGCTCAGGGGTTAGCACAGATACGCAGTATTTT. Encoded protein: CASSSGVSTDTQYF.

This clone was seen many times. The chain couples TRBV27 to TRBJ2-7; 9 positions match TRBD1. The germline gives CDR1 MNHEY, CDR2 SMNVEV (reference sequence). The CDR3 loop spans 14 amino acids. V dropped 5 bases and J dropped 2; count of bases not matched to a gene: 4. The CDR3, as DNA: TGTGCCAGCAGTGGGACAGGGAAAACCTACGAGCAGTACTTC. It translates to CASSGTGKTYEQYF.

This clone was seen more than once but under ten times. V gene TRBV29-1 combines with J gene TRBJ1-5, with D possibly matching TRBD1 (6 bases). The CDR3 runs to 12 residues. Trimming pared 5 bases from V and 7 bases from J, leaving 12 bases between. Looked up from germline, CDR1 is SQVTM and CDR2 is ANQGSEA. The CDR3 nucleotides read TGCAGCGTTTCAGGGGTTGAGCAGCCCCAGCATTTT. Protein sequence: CSVSGVEQPQHF.

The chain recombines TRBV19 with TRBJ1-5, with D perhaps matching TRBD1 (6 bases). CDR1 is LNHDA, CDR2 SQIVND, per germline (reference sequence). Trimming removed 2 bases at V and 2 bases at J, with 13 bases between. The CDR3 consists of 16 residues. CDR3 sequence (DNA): TGTGCCAGTAGTATACCAGGGGCGCACGGCAATCAGCCCCAGCATTTT. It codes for CASSIPGAHGNQPQHF.

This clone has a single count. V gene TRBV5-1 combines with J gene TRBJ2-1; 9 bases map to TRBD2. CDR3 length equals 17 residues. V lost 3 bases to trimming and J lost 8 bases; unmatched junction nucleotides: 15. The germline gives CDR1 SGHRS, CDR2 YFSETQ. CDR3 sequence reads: CASSSGLAGGLFDEQFF. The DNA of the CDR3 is TGCGCCAGCAGCTCGGGACTAGCAGGCGGCCTTTTCGATGAGCAGTTCTTC.

Here the CDR3 DNA reads TGCAGCGTTGAAGGGGGGCGAGAGCAGTTCTTC. This encodes CSVEGGREQFF. The chain combines TRBV29-1 with TRBJ2-1; D may be TRBD1 (6 bases). V was pared by 1 base and J by 10 bases, with 8 bases between. Germline CDR1 SQVTM, CDR2 ANQGSEA. This CDR3 spans 11 amino acids.

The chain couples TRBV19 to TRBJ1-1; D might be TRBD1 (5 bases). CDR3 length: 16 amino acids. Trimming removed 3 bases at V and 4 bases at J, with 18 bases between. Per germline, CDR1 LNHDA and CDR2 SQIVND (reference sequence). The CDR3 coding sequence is TGTGCCAGTAGTATGGGGCAGGATAGACTCCTCACTGAAGCTTTCTTT. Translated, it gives CASSMGQDRLLTEAFF.

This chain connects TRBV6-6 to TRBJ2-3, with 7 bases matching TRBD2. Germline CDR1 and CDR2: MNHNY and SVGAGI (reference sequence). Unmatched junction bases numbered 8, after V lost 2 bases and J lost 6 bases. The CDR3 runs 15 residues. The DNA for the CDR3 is TGTGCCAGCAGTTACAGCGGGGCCCCCGGCGATACGCAGTATTTT. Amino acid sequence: CASSYSGAPGDTQYF.

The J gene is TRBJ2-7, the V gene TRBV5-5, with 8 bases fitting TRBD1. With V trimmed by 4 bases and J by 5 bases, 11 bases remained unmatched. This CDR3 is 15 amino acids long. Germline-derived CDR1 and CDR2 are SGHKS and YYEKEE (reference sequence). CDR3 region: CASSLRTGNLNEQYF. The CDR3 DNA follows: TGTGCCAGCAGCCTACGGACAGGGAATCTCAACGAGCAGTACTTC. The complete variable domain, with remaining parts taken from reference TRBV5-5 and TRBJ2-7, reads DAGVTQSPTHLIKTRGQQVTLRCSPISGHKSVSWYQQVLGQGPQFIFQYYEKEERGRGNFPDRFSARQFPNYSSELNVNALLLGDSALYLCASSLRTGNLNEQYFGPGTRLTVT.

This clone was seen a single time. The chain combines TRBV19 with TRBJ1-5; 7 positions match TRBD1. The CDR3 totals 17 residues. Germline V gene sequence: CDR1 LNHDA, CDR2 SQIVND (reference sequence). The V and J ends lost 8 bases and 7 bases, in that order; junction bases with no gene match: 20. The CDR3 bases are TGTGCCAGTGTCTATTCGCAGGGGGGAATTGTCGGGCAGCCCCAGCATTTT. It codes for CASVYSQGGIVGQPQHF.

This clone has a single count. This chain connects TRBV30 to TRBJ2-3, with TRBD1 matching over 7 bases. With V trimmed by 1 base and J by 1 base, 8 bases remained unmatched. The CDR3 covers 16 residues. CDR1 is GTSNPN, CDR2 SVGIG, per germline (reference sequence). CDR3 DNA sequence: TGTGCCTGGAGTGCCGAGGACAGGCCTGGCACAGATACGCAGTATTTT. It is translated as CAWSAEDRPGTDTQYF.

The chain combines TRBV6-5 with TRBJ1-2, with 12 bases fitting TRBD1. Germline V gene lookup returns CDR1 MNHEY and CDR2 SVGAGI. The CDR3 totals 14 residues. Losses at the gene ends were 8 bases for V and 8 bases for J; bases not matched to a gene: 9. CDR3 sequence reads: CASLGTGGLRGYTF. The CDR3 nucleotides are TGTGCCAGCTTAGGGACAGGGGGCCTGCGGGGCTACACCTTC.

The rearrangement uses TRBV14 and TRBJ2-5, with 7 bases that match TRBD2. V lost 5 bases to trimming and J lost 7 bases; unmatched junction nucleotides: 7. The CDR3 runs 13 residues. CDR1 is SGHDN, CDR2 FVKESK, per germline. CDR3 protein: CASSGTTAGTQYF. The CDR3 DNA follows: TGTGCCAGCAGCGGGACTACCGCCGGGACCCAGTACTTC.

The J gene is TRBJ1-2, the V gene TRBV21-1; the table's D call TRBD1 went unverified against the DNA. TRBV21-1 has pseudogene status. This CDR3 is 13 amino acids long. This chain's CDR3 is CASSATGTYGYTF. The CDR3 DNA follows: TGTGCCAGCAGCGCAACCGGGACATATGGCTACACCTTC.

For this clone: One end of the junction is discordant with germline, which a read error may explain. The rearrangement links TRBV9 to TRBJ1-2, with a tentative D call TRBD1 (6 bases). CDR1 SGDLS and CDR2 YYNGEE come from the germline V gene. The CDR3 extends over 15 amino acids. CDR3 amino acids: CASSVEIQGGGGYTF. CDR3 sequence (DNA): TGCGCCAGCAGCGTAGAGATTCAAGGGGGGGGTGGCTACACCTTC.

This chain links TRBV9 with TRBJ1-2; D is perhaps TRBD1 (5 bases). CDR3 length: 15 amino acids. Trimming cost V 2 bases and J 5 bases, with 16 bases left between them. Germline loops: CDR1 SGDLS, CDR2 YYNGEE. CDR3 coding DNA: TGTGCCAGCAGCGTCATCCCGGCCAGGGCGTATGGCTACACCTTC. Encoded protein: CASSVIPARAYGYTF.